This T cell receptor (beta chain) was sequenced for a study of blood T cell repertoires in COVID-19. Turning to the study itself: Acute and convalescent COVID-19 samples came from the United States, Italy and Spain. PBMCs, B-cell-depleted T cells, or T cells provided the cDNA or gDNA that made up the material.

This CDR3 region has 17 residues. Germline CDR1 reads KGHDR; CDR2 reads SFDVKD. V lost 6 bases and J lost 7; bases outside the gene matches: 16. The table lists this clone with a few counts. Original processing notes: Reference gene primers were amplified, and this amplification served to estimate nucleated cell counts. TCRdb's table, derived via immunoSEQ multiplex PCR, lists solely in-frame clones and lacks some. V, J and clone size were drawn from that table, and D and trimming were deduced from the DNA. The data hold 100,000 or so clones, with about four fifths observed a single time. V gene TRBV24-1 combines with J gene TRBJ2-2, with 7 positions matching TRBD2. The receptor was isolated from a woman of 80 years or more with acute or convalescent COVID-19. Material for sequencing was peripheral blood. CDR3 in DNA: TGTGCCACCAGTTCATTTGGGGGAGGGCCTTCTGACGGGGAGCTGTTTTTT. Its protein is CATSSFGGGPSDGELFF.